This T cell receptor (beta chain) is drawn from a study of human T cells and chemical hapten exposure. Study summary: In the sensitization step, 2% DPC was placed on roughly 2 cm by roughly 2 cm of upper inner arm skin. Patients, a majority of them female, were diagnosed with alopecia areata, totalis or universalis.

This clonotype was counted at least ten times. Individual cDNA molecules (in the library) carried attached unique molecular identifiers. One entry per CDR3 protein, called by TCRdb with MiXCR from the RACE reads. Here the sample spans about 51,000 distinct CDR3 sequences, around a tenth being singletons. The CDR3 loop spans 18 amino acids. Germline V lookup: CDR1 SNHLY, CDR2 FYNNEI. Trimming stripped 1 base from V and 2 bases from J, with 19 bases between. The time point here: pre-sensitization, week 0. This sample's treatment: therapeutic diphenylcyclopropenone sensitization with weekly scalp DPC. The chain combines TRBV2 with TRBJ2-3; no clear D. The clonotype was recovered from a middle-aged woman with alopecia areata. Some clones in this sample may be carry-over from other donors' samples. The starting material was whole blood, obtained in connection with sensitization to the hapten diphenylcyclopropenone (DPC). The CDR3 DNA follows: TGTGCCAGCAGTGAAGGTTTTCAACCAGCACAATACACAGATACGCAGTATTTT. As protein: CASSEGFQPAQYTDTQYF.